Listed below are T cell receptor beta chains from one sample, sequenced in a study of cytomegalovirus exposure and HLA in healthy donors. Clones were sequenced by immunoSEQ multiplex PCR, and TCRdb holds only the in-frame ones, with some missing. The data contain approximately 280,000 clones, roughly 90% of them singletons. The source material was PBMCs. These receptor sequences come from a man aged 35 to 55 in good health and CMV-seropositive. Both conserved end residues are part of each CDR3. Fields, in order: J gene, D gene, clone size, V gene, CDR3 protein, CDR3 DNA. D genes are given only for firm matches. Some rows mark clone size as missing; the rest say once, few, many or name a class of expanded clone.

j_gene: TRBJ2-3
d_gene: TRBD1
abundance: NA
v_gene: TRBV4-3
CDR3aa: CASSQDWAGGLADTQYF
CDR3nt: TGCGCCAGCAGCCAAGATTGGGCAGGGGGCTTAGCAGATACGCAGTATTTT

j_gene: TRBJ2-1
d_gene: NA
abundance: NA
v_gene: TRBV9
CDR3aa: CASSVGGPTYNEQFF
CDR3nt: TGTGCCAGCAGCGTAGGGGGGCCGACCTACAATGAGCAGTTCTTC

j_gene: TRBJ1-2
d_gene: NA
abundance: NA
v_gene: TRBV11-2
CDR3aa: CASSSTDYGYTF
CDR3nt: TGTGCCAGCAGCTCCACGGACTATGGCTACACCTTC

j_gene: TRBJ1-2
d_gene: NA
abundance: NA
v_gene: TRBV14
CDR3aa: CASSPGNPLLYGYTF
CDR3nt: TGTGCCAGCAGCCCCGGGAACCCCCTCCTCTATGGCTACACCTTC

j_gene: TRBJ2-7
d_gene: NA
abundance: NA
v_gene: TRBV28
CDR3aa: CASRLAGRTLDHEQYF
CDR3nt: TGTGCCAGCAGATTAGCCGGCAGGACATTGGACCACGAGCAGTACTTC

j_gene: TRBJ2-3
d_gene: NA
abundance: few
v_gene: TRBV5-4
CDR3aa: CASSLALGLGTDTQYF
CDR3nt: TGTGCCAGCAGCTTGGCCTTGGGGCTAGGCACAGATACGCAGTATTTT

j_gene: TRBJ2-2
d_gene: NA
abundance: NA
v_gene: TRBV9
CDR3aa: CASSIGHNTGELFF
CDR3nt: TGTGCCAGCAGCATCGGACACAACACCGGGGAGCTGTTTTTT

j_gene: TRBJ2-7
d_gene: TRBD1
abundance: NA
v_gene: TRBV5-4
CDR3aa: CASSSPGQNYEQYF
CDR3nt: TGTGCCAGCAGCTCGCCGGGACAGAACTACGAGCAGTACTTC

j_gene: TRBJ2-3
d_gene: NA
abundance: NA
v_gene: TRBV9
CDR3aa: CASSVQGGFGTQYF
CDR3nt: TGTGCCAGCAGCGTACAGGGAGGTTTCGGTACGCAGTATTTT

j_gene: TRBJ2-2
d_gene: TRBD2
abundance: NA
v_gene: TRBV7-3
CDR3aa: CASSSSGTGELFF
CDR3nt: TGTGCCAGCAGCTCTAGCGGCACCGGGGAGCTGTTTTTT

j_gene: TRBJ2-7
d_gene: NA
abundance: NA
v_gene: TRBV27
CDR3aa: CASSTPSGLLGEQYF
CDR3nt: TGTGCCAGCAGTACACCTTCGGGACTCCTAGGGGAGCAGTACTTC

j_gene: TRBJ1-5
d_gene: NA
abundance: NA
v_gene: TRBV28
CDR3aa: CASSLASISGLNQPQHF
CDR3nt: TGTGCCAGCAGTCTCGCTTCAATTTCGGGTCTAAATCAGCCCCAGCATTTT

j_gene: TRBJ1-1
d_gene: NA
abundance: few
v_gene: TRBV29-1
CDR3aa: CSVPQGNTEAFF
CDR3nt: TGCAGCGTTCCACAGGGGAACACTGAAGCTTTCTTT

j_gene: TRBJ2-7
d_gene: TRBD1
abundance: NA
v_gene: TRBV7-9
CDR3aa: CASSPRDSSYEQYF
CDR3nt: TGTGCCAGCAGCCCCAGGGACAGCTCCTACGAGCAGTACTTC

j_gene: TRBJ1-5
d_gene: NA
abundance: NA
v_gene: TRBV27
CDR3aa: CASSSQGGQPQHF
CDR3nt: TGTGCCAGCAGTTCCCAGGGAGGGCAGCCCCAGCATTTT

j_gene: TRBJ2-5
d_gene: NA
abundance: NA
v_gene: TRBV7-2
CDR3aa: CASSLVSETQYF
CDR3nt: TGTGCCAGCAGCTTAGTCAGTGAGACCCAGTACTTC

j_gene: TRBJ2-1
d_gene: NA
abundance: NA
v_gene: TRBV7-9
CDR3aa: CASSLAGGMLSSYNEQFF
CDR3nt: TGTGCCAGCAGCTTAGCGGGAGGAATGCTAAGCTCCTACAATGAGCAGTTCTTC

j_gene: TRBJ1-1
d_gene: TRBD1
abundance: NA
v_gene: TRBV7-2
CDR3aa: CASRDPRTGLKGTEAFF
CDR3nt: TGTGCCAGCAGAGACCCAAGGACAGGCCTGAAAGGAACTGAAGCTTTCTTT

j_gene: TRBJ1-5
d_gene: NA
abundance: NA
v_gene: TRBV28
CDR3aa: CASTRGYQPQHF
CDR3nt: TGTGCCAGCACCAGGGGTTATCAGCCCCAGCATTTT

j_gene: TRBJ1-6
d_gene: TRBD1
abundance: once
v_gene: TRBV6-1
CDR3aa: CASSERTGASSYNSPLHF
CDR3nt: TGTGCCAGCAGTGAACGGACAGGCGCGAGCTCCTATAATTCACCCCTCCACTTT

j_gene: TRBJ1-2
d_gene: TRBD1
abundance: NA
v_gene: TRBV5-1
CDR3aa: CASSLGDRSYGYTF
CDR3nt: TGCGCCAGCAGCTTGGGGGACAGATCCTATGGCTACACCTTC

j_gene: TRBJ2-1
d_gene: TRBD2
abundance: NA
v_gene: TRBV19
CDR3aa: CASTMGTSGDYNEQFF
CDR3nt: TGTGCCAGTACCATGGGGACTAGCGGGGATTACAATGAGCAGTTCTTC

j_gene: TRBJ1-5
d_gene: TRBD1
abundance: NA
v_gene: TRBV15
CDR3aa: CATSRERTGDRSNQPQHF
CDR3nt: TGTGCCACCAGCAGAGAGCGGACAGGGGACAGGAGCAATCAGCCCCAGCATTTT

j_gene: TRBJ2-7
d_gene: TRBD1
abundance: NA
v_gene: TRBV27
CDR3aa: CASSFGQGYEQYF
CDR3nt: TGTGCCAGCAGTTTCGGACAGGGCTACGAGCAGTACTTC

j_gene: TRBJ1-5
d_gene: TRBD1
abundance: NA
v_gene: TRBV7-8
CDR3aa: CASSLAPGTGNRNQPQHF
CDR3nt: TGTGCCAGCAGCTTAGCCCCCGGGACAGGGAACCGTAATCAGCCCCAGCATTTT

j_gene: TRBJ1-5
d_gene: NA
abundance: NA
v_gene: TRBV19
CDR3aa: CASKIWGHRGQPQHF
CDR3nt: TGTGCCAGCAAGATCTGGGGACATCGAGGTCAGCCCCAGCATTTT